This is a list of T cell receptor beta chains from one sample in a study of blood T cells in healthy people across ages. TCRdb used MiXCR to reprocess the 5' RACE reads, holding one entry per CDR3 protein. The sample contains 1,100,000 or so distinct CDR3 sequences, 40% to 50% of which appear only once. Sequencing was carried out using blood. These TCRs come from a woman aged 55-70 years in good health. The CDR3 runs from the conserved cysteine through the conserved F or W. A D gene is named only where the DNA matches it firmly. Size is stated for part of the rows, as once, few or many counts, or as a class when the clone is expanded.

CDR3 DNA,CDR3 protein,clone size,D gene,J gene,V gene
TGTGCCAGCGCGTCACACAGGCTCTATGGCTACACCTTC,CASASHRLYGYTF,NA,NA,TRBJ1-2,TRBV28
TGCAGTGCTAGAGACCGACTAGCGGGAGCCAATGAGCAGTTCTTC,CSARDRLAGANEQFF,few,TRBD2,TRBJ2-1,TRBV20-1
TGTGCCAGCAGTCCGATGGGGGGCAGGTCCTACGAGCAGTACTTC,CASSPMGGRSYEQYF,few,NA,TRBJ2-7,TRBV27
TGCAGCGTTGTTGGGGAAAATTGGACAGGGGGCAAATTGGAGATTGGCGTCCTGACTTTC,CSVVGENWTGGKLEIGVLTF,few,TRBD1,TRBJ2-6,TRBV29-1
TGCAGTGCTAGTCGCACAGGGGGGATCGTGAACACTGAAGCTTTCTTT,CSASRTGGIVNTEAFF,NA,TRBD1,TRBJ1-1,TRBV20-1
TGTGCCAGCAGTGGAGACCCTGGGCTAGGCTACACCTTC,CASSGDPGLGYTF,NA,NA,TRBJ1-2,TRBV2
TGTGCCAGCAGCGCCTTACACACAGATACGCAGTATTTT,CASSALHTDTQYF,NA,NA,TRBJ2-3,TRBV9
TGTGCCAGCGGATATGGACAGGCGAACACCGGGGAGCTGTTTTTT,CASGYGQANTGELFF,NA,TRBD1,TRBJ2-2,TRBV5-8
TGTGCCAGCCTCGCAAGGGCCAAACTGTTTTTT,CASLARAKLFF,NA,NA,TRBJ1-4,TRBV2
TGTGCCAGCAGTTTAGGAGGGACAGGCCACGCAAAACTGTTTTTT,CASSLGGTGHAKLFF,NA,TRBD1,TRBJ1-4,TRBV28
TGCGCCAGCAGCTTAGGGTCCGGGACTAGCAAAGAGACCCAGTACTTC,CASSLGSGTSKETQYF,NA,TRBD2,TRBJ2-5,TRBV5-1
TGTGCCAGCAGCGTAGCTACGGCCTCCGGGGCAGATACGCAGTATTTT,CASSVATASGADTQYF,few,NA,TRBJ2-3,TRBV9
TGTGCCAGCAGTTTATTGGGACAGGTGACGGAAGAGCAGTACTTC,CASSLLGQVTEEQYF,few,TRBD1,TRBJ2-7,TRBV12-3/TRBV12-4
TGTGCCAGCAGCTTTTTGATGCAGAACACTGAAGCTTTCTTT,CASSFLMQNTEAFF,few,NA,TRBJ1-1,TRBV5-6
TGTGCCAGCAGCGTATCGGGACTAGCGGGAACAGCCTACGAGCAGTACTTC,CASSVSGLAGTAYEQYF,NA,TRBD2,TRBJ2-7,TRBV9
TGTGCCAGCAGTTTTAGCGGAGGGCCCGAGCAGTACTTC,CASSFSGGPEQYF,NA,NA,TRBJ2-7,TRBV27
TGTGCCACCAATGACAACAAAAACATTCAGTACTTC,CATNDNKNIQYF,few,NA,TRBJ2-4,TRBV15
TGTGCCAGCAGCAACCGACAGTACCCCTACGAGCAGTACTTC,CASSNRQYPYEQYF,few,NA,TRBJ2-7,TRBV7-2
TGTGCCAGCAGTGACTCTTGGGCCGGGACAGGGATCTCGCAGTACTTC,CASSDSWAGTGISQYF,NA,TRBD1,TRBJ2-5,TRBV2
TGTGCCACCAGCAGAGAGATCGCGACCCAGTACTTC,CATSREIATQYF,many,NA,TRBJ2-5,TRBV15